The 6 T cell receptor beta chains below were found in one sample sequenced in a study of tumor and adjacent non-tumor tissue in lung cancer. The template was RNA from unsorted bulk tissue. Distant lung tissue was collected more than 3 cm away from the tumor edge. Three rounds of nested PCR, following a modified ARM-PCR protocol, produced the TCRbeta library. TCRdb redid the calling of the multiplex PCR reads with MiXCR, one entry per CDR3 protein. The sample yields tens of thousands of distinct CDR3 sequences, roughly 60% seen once. Input material: distant non-tumor lung tissue. These receptors were obtained from a man between 65 and 79 years old with non-small cell lung cancer.

In its sample, this clonotype was seen many times. V usage is TRBV5-6 and J usage is TRBJ1-6, with a weak D call TRBD1 (5 bases). V lost 3 bases and J 6 bases, leaving 16 bases between the germline ends. The CDR3 length is 16 residues. Germline-derived CDR1 and CDR2 are SGHDT and YYEEEE. CDR3 sequence: CASSSWWGTTNSPLHF. The CDR3 DNA follows: TGTGCCAGCAGCTCCTGGTGGGGCACAACTAATTCACCCCTCCACTTT. The whole variable domain, remainder taken from reference TRBV5-6 and TRBJ1-6, is DAGVTQSPTHLIKTRGQQVTLRCSPKSGHDTVSWYQQALGQGPQFIFQYYEEEERQRGNFPDRFSGHQFPNYSSELNVNALLLGDSALYLCASSSWWGTTNSPLHFGNGTRLTVT.

The table lists this clonotype with many counts. CDR3 DNA sequence: TGTGCCAGCAGGGTACAGGGTTCGAACACCGGGGAGCTGTTTTTT. This codes for CASRVQGSNTGELFF. This chain uses TRBV12-3 or TRBV12-4 with TRBJ2-2, with D perhaps TRBD1 (6 bases). With 6 bases removed from V and 0 bases from J, the gap between germline ends came to 11 bases. This CDR3 comprises 15 residues.

Concerning this clonotype: An end of the junction differs from the germline gene, which may be a read error. The CDR3 DNA follows: TGTGCCAGCAGCTCCCCGTCCACCCAGGGGGCCACTGAAGCTCTCTTT. This codes for CASSSPSTQGATEALF. The chain carries TRBV11-2 and TRBJ1-1; 8 positions agree with TRBD1. The V gene's germline CDR1 is SGHAT and CDR2 FQNNGV. The CDR3 is 16 amino acids.

As regards this clonotype: The junction differs from germline at one of its ends, possibly a read error. The CDR3 DNA reads TGTGCCAGTGCCTCGGATGAGCGGGAGAAAGAAACCCAGTACTTC. This translates into CASASDEREKETQYF. The V and J genes are TRBV5-4 and TRBJ2-5; 8 nucleotides agree with TRBD2. This CDR3 comprises 15 residues. Germline V gives CDR1 SGHNT, CDR2 YYREEE (reference sequence).

In regard to this clonotype: A much larger clone sits a single nucleotide away, making a read error possible. The chain has TRBV5-6 and TRBJ2-7; no reliable D call. Germline CDR1 and CDR2: SGHDT and YYEEEE. CDR3 length: 12 amino acids. CDR3 bases: TGTGCCAGCAACTTGGGTAGCAACGAGCAGTACTTC. It codes for CASNLGSNEQYF.

As to this clonotype: The junction departs from the called germline gene at one end, perhaps through a read error. This sequence joins TRBV5-4 and TRBJ2-1, with D perhaps given as TRBD1 or TRBD2 (5 bases each). This CDR3 contains 15 residues. Germline-derived CDR1 and CDR2 are SGHNT and YYREEE (reference sequence). This CDR3 reads CASSFGDRVYNELFF. The DNA of the CDR3 is TGTGCCAGCAGCTTCGGGGACCGAGTATACAATGAGCTGTTCTTC.